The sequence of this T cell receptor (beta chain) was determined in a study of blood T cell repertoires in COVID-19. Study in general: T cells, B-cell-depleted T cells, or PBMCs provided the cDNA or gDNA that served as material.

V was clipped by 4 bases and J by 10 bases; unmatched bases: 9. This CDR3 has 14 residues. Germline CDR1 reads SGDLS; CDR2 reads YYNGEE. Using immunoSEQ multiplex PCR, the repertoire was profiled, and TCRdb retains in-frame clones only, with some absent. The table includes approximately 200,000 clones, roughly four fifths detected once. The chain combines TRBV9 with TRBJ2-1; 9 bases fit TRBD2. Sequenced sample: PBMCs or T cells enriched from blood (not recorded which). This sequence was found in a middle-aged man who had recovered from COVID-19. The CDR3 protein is CASSPGTSHSEQFF. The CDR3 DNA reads TGTGCCAGCAGCCCCGGGACTAGCCACAGCGAGCAGTTCTTC.